Following are 23 T cell receptor beta chains from one sample sequenced in a study of T cell clusters in autoimmune cytopenias (dated by TCRdb to between 2018 and 2021). For sequencing, an Illumina MiSeq was employed. TRB rearrangements were amplified by multiplex PCR using a touch-down protocol with TRB-A and TRB-B primer pools mixed in one tube. Each CDR3 protein sequence appears as one entry after TCRdb reprocessed the reads, and no DNA is included. The sample table gives roughly 7,000 distinct CDR3 sequences. The biggest ten clones account for about 3.5% of the sample. Per sample, roughly 240 ng of peripheral blood genomic DNA, about 38,000 genome equivalents, was used for TRB amplification. The sequencing sample was made of peripheral blood. These receptors were obtained from a human donor with an autoimmune cytopenia or autoimmune hepatitis (not recorded which).

In terms of frequency, this clonotype is medium-sized (0.01 to 0.1%). The CDR3 loop is CASSNRDHGYTF. The chain links TRBV6-5 to TRBJ1-2. Germline V gene lookup returns CDR1 MNHEY and CDR2 SVGAGI. The CDR3 totals 12 residues.

V is TRBV5-5 and J is TRBJ1-3. CDR1 is SGHKS and CDR2 is YYEKEE in the germline V gene (reference sequence). The CDR3 totals 15 residues. The CDR3 sequence: CASSPESSSGNTIYF.

The chain joins TRBV5-6 to TRBJ1-1. This CDR3 spans 16 amino acids. Germline CDR1 reads SGHDT; CDR2 reads YYEEEE. The CDR3 sequence: CASSYYDGGGRTEAFF.

In terms of frequency, this clonotype is medium-sized. The chain has TRBV19 and TRBJ1-5; TCRdb indicates TRBD1, and absent DNA this call remains unverified. Germline CDR1 and CDR2: LNHDA and SQIVND (reference sequence). This CDR3 has 13 amino acids. The CDR3 spells CASSDLPGQPQHF.

This chain joins TRBV27 and TRBJ1-5. CDR3 length: 14 amino acids. The germline gives CDR1 MNHEY, CDR2 SMNVEV (reference sequence). CDR3 protein: CATSRSGLPGSQHF.

J is TRBJ2-7 and V is TRBV7-2; TCRdb reports TRBD2, a call that lacks DNA to check it against. The CDR3 spans 14 residues. The germline V gene has CDR1 SGHTA and CDR2 FQGNSA. This chain's CDR3 is CASSFGTPAREQYF.

The rearrangement uses TRBV2 and TRBJ1-6; TCRdb calls TRBD1, which cannot be checked without DNA. The CDR3 is 16 amino acids. Germline V lookup: CDR1 SNHLY, CDR2 FYNNEI. CDR3 in amino acids: CASSAYGQGRLPPLHF.

This clonotype counts as medium-sized (0.01 to 0.1%) by frequency. This sequence joins TRBV19 and TRBJ2-5; TCRdb outputs TRBD2, but without DNA this stays unchecked. The CDR3 spans 16 residues. From germline, CDR1 is LNHDA and CDR2 SQIVND (reference sequence). This CDR3 is CASSREIQGPRETQYF.

The chain is built from TRBV18 and TRBJ2-3. The CDR3 is made up of 16 amino acids. In germline, CDR1 is KGHSH, CDR2 LQKENI. The CDR3 region is CASSATRGGSADTQYF.

This clonotype is deemed medium-sized by its frequency. V usage is TRBV29-1 and J usage is TRBJ2-1; lacking DNA, the TRBD1 call made by TCRdb goes unchecked. The V gene's germline CDR1 is SQVTM and CDR2 ANQGSEA. The CDR3 runs to 14 residues. CDR3 amino acids: CSGRQGDTYNEQFF.

The gene calls are TRBV7-6 and TRBJ2-5; TCRdb's D gene call, TRBD1, goes unchecked for lack of DNA. CDR1 and CDR2 (germline): SGHVS, FNYEAQ. The CDR3 length is 15 residues. The CDR3 region is CASSTRYSGEETQYF.

Frequency places this clonotype as medium-sized. The rearrangement links TRBV11-1 to TRBJ2-1; the D gene TCRdb calls, TRBD2, cannot be checked with no DNA. Per germline, CDR1 SGHAT and CDR2 FQDESV (reference sequence). The CDR3 extends over 15 amino acids. CDR3 amino acids: CASSPLAGGLGEQFF.

The chain combines TRBV12-3 or TRBV12-4 with TRBJ1-4. The CDR3 runs 12 residues. The CDR3 protein is CASRTANEKLFF.

This clonotype counts as medium-sized (0.01 to 0.1%) by frequency. The J gene is TRBJ1-1, the V gene TRBV6-5; TCRdb designates TRBD1, a call that cannot be tested without DNA. Germline V gene sequence: CDR1 MNHEY, CDR2 SVGAGI. CDR3 size: 14 residues. CDR3 sequence reads: CASSFRGDGTEAFF.

Measured by frequency, this clonotype is medium-sized. This rearrangement joins TRBV30 to TRBJ1-1; the D call from TCRdb, TRBD1, cannot be confirmed without DNA. The CDR3 spans 13 residues. The V gene's germline CDR1 is GTSNPN and CDR2 SVGIG (reference sequence). CDR3: CAWGGQMNTEAFF.

This clonotype is identified as medium-sized from frequency. The chain joins TRBV5-6 to TRBJ1-2; with no DNA, the TCRdb D assignment of TRBD1 cannot be verified. The CDR3 totals 15 residues. CDR1 and CDR2 (germline): SGHDT, YYEEEE. CDR3 loop: CASSTIGQNYYGYTF.

The chain is built from TRBV10-3 and TRBJ2-1; as DNA is missing, the TRBD2 call by TCRdb cannot be tested. This CDR3 spans 14 amino acids. Germline-derived CDR1 and CDR2 are ENHRY and SYGVKD. The CDR3 protein is CAISDGGVQDEQFF.

CDR3 protein: CASSSIRTGPLYEQYF. The chain employs TRBV11-1 and TRBJ2-7; TCRdb indicates TRBD1, and absent DNA this call remains unverified. Germline CDR1 and CDR2: SGHAT and FQDESV (reference sequence). The CDR3 runs 16 residues.

The rearrangement links TRBV5-6 to TRBJ2-3; TCRdb proposes TRBD1, but this gene call is untestable without DNA. The CDR3 extends over 13 amino acids. Germline values: CDR1 SGHDT, CDR2 YYEEEE. Here the CDR3 reads CASSLQGFDTQYF.

The chain links TRBV24-1 to TRBJ1-5. CDR1 is KGHDR and CDR2 is SFDVKD in the germline V gene. This CDR3 region has 15 residues. The CDR3 loop reads CATSPTPWVNQPQHF.

According to its frequency, this clonotype is medium-sized. V is TRBV6-5 and J is TRBJ2-1; there is no DNA to check the TCRdb D call of TRBD1. This CDR3 region has 14 residues. Germline CDR1 and CDR2: MNHEY and SVGAGI. The CDR3 spells CASRSGDTYNEQFF.

The rearrangement uses TRBV30 and TRBJ1-6. The CDR3 length is 16 residues. Germline V gene lookup returns CDR1 GTSNPN and CDR2 SVGIG (reference sequence). CDR3 sequence: CAWRIGLGSYNSPLHF.

This clonotype counts as medium-sized by frequency. This chain uses TRBV29-1 with TRBJ1-3. CDR1 is SQVTM, CDR2 ANQGSEA, per germline. The CDR3 has 15 residues. CDR3: CSVALGQSSGNTIYF.